This T cell receptor beta chain was found in a study of shared clonotypes between healthy human individuals. TCRdb's copy holds only in-frame clones and misses some; the assay was immunoSEQ multiplex PCR. The table includes around 450,000 clones, around 75% detected once. The V and J ends lost 5 bases and 4 bases, in that order; junction bases with no gene match: 9. The V gene's germline CDR1 is SGHNT and CDR2 YENEEA. There are 16 residues in the CDR3. This clone occurred a few times. The specimen was PBMCs. The sequence derives from a woman aged 40 to 50 in good health. Some clones in this sample may be carry-over from other donors' samples. This chain links TRBV11-3 with TRBJ2-1, with 9 bases lining up with TRBD2. CDR3 residues: CASSPRRTSDYNEQFF. CDR3 coding DNA: TGTGCCAGCAGCCCCCGTCGGACTAGCGATTACAATGAGCAGTTCTTC. Combining the CDR3 with reference TRBV11-3 and TRBJ2-1 gives the whole variable domain EAGVVQSPRYKIIEKKQPVAFWCNPISGHNTLYWYLQNLGQGPELLIRYENEEAVDDSQLPKDRFSAERLKGVDSTLKIQPAELGDSAVYLCASSPRRTSDYNEQFFGPGTRLTVL.